This TCR beta chain is from a study of read filtering for tumor transcriptome and immune sequencing. About the study: By R-ISS, stages I, II and III held around 8, 16 and 7 patients. After DNase treatment, RNA was made into whole-transcriptome libraries.

From 400 to 450 ng of RNA, a library with molecular barcoded alpha/delta and beta/gamma adaptors was made. One entry per CDR3 protein results from TCRdb running MiXCR on the reads. Found here are approximately 40,000 distinct CDR3 sequences, roughly 13% of them singletons; the top ten hold about 26%. The CDR3 spans 13 residues. Germline V CDR1 and CDR2: SGHRS, YFSETQ. V lost 3 bases, J lost 3 bases, and 9 bases lay in between. This clonotype was seen ten or more times. Its specificity is unknown. Points from the study as a whole: IR-seq captured clonotypes deeper and more reliably than RNA-seq.

At the time of active disease, bone marrow was collected from every patient. The chain carries TRBV5-1 and TRBJ1-1, with D uncertain. The sequenced sample consisted of a population of CD138-negative cells sorted from bone marrow. This TCR was sampled from a donor over 35 with multiple myeloma. The CDR3 loop reads CASSYGPYTEAFF. CDR3 bases: TGCGCCAGCAGCTACGGGCCTTACACTGAAGCTTTCTTT.